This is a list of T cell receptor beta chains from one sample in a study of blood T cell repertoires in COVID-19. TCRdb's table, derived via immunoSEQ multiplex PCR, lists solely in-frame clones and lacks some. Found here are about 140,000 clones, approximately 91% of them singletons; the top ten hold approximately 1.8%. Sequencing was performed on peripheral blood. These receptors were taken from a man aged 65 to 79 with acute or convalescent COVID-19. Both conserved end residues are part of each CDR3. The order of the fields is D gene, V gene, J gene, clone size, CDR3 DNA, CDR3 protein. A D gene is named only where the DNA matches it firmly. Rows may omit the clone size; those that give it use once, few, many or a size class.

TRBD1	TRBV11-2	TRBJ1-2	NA	TGTGCCAGCAGCCCCGGACAGGTTAATGGCTACACCTTC	CASSPGQVNGYTF
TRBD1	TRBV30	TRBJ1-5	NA	TGTGCCTGGAGTCGGACAGGGGAACAGCCCCAGCATTTT	CAWSRTGEQPQHF
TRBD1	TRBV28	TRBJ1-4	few	TGTGCCAGCCAAGGGGGCGGTTATAATGAAAAACTGTTTTTT	CASQGGGYNEKLFF
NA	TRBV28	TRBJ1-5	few	TGTGCCACCGGGTATAGCAATCAGCCCCAGCATTTT	CATGYSNQPQHF
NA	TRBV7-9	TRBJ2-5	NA	TGTGCCAGCAGCCTCACGCCCCGGGGGACGCGGGTCGGAGAGACCCAGTACTTC	CASSLTPRGTRVGETQYF
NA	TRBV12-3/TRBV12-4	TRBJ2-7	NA	TGTGCCAGCCGAAGAGCCGGGTACGAGCAGTACTTC	CASRRAGYEQYF
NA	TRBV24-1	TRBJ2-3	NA	TGTGCCACCAGTTTAACAGGGAACACAGATACGCAGTATTTT	CATSLTGNTDTQYF
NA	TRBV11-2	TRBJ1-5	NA	TGTGCCAGCAGCTACTCAGGCGTAAGCAATCAGCCCCAGCATTTT	CASSYSGVSNQPQHF
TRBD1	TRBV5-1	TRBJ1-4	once	TGCGCCAGCTCGTTGTGGACAGGGACGGAAGAAAAACTGTTTTTT	CASSLWTGTEEKLFF
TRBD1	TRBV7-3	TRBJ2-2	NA	TGTGCCAGCAGCTTCCCTGCAGGGGGCGCGGACACCGGGGAGCTGTTTTTT	CASSFPAGGADTGELFF
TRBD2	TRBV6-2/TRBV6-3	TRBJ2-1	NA	TGTGCCAGCAGTGCCAGGGGATTGACTAGCGGAATATACAATGAGCAGTTCTTC	CASSARGLTSGIYNEQFF